One TCR beta chain is described in this entry. As yet, its antigen is unknown. This entry belongs to a study of CXCR3-negative and CXCR3-positive naive CD8 T cells. 5' RACE with UMI labels generated the TRB cDNA libraries. Reanalyzing the 5' RACE reads, TCRdb keeps one entry per CDR3 protein, without DNA. The sample table sets out some 64,000 distinct CDR3 sequences. Germline V lookup: CDR1 DFQATT, CDR2 SNEGSKA (reference sequence). The CDR3 consists of 12 residues. Points from the study as a whole: Naive subsets displayed similar surface CD5, and TCR strength was inferred from TRB CDR3 properties. Both naive subsets, CXCR3-negative and CXCR3-positive, displayed similar TRBV-TRBJ usage, unlike memory cells. More hydrophobic TRB CDR3s were found in CXCR3-positive naive cells than in CXCR3-negative naive cells.

Naive CD8+ T cells were CD45RO-CCR7+CD27+CD95-. V gene TRBV20-1 combines with J gene TRBJ2-7. The TCR sequence derives from a human donor in good health. Some clones in this sample may be carry-over from other donors' samples. Source material: naive CXCR3+ CD8+ T cells from blood. As for subset: CD45RO-CCR7+CD27+CD95- naive CD8+ T cells expressing CXCR3 (TNR3+). The CDR3 reads CSATDPNYEQYF.